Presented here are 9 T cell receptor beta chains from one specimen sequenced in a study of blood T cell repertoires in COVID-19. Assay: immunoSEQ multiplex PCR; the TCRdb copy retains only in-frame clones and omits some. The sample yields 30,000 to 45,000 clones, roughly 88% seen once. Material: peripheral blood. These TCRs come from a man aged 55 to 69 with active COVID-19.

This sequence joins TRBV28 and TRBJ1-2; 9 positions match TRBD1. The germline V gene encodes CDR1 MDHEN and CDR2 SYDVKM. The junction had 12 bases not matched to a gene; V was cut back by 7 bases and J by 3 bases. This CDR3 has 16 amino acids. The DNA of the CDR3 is TGTGCCAGCACCCTATCCACAGGGGGCATCTACTATGGCTACACCTTC. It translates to CASTLSTGGIYYGYTF.

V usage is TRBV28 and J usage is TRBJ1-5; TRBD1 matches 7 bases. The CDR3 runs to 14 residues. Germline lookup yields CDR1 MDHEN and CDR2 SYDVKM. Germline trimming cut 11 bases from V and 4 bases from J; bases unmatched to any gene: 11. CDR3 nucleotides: TGTGCCGTTCGGGCGGGACAGATTAATCAGCCCCAGCATTTT. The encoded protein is CAVRAGQINQPQHF.

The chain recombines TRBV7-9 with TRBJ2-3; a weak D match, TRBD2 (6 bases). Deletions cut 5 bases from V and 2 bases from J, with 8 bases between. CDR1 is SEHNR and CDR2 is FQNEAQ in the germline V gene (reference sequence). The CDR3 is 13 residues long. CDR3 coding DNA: TGTGCCAGCAGCCGGGGGTTCACAGATACGCAGTATTTT. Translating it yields CASSRGFTDTQYF.

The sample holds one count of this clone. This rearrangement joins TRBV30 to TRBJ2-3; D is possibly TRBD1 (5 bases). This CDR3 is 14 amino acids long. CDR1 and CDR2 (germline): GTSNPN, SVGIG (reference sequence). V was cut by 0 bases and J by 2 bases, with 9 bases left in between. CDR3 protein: CAWSVQAVTDTQYF. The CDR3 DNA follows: TGTGCCTGGAGTGTACAGGCAGTCACAGATACGCAGTATTTT.

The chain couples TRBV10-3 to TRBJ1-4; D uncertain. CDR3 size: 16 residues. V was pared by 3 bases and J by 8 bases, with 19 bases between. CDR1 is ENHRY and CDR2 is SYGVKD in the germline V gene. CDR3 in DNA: TGTGCCATCAGTGACTCATCGCGGGGTGGAGGGGAAAAACTGTTTTTT. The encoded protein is CAISDSSRGGGEKLFF.

Written as DNA, the CDR3 is TGTGCCAGCAGTTTATGGGGTGGTCAGGGGGACAATGAGCAGTTCTTC. This sequence encodes CASSLWGGQGDNEQFF. The rearrangement uses TRBV28 and TRBJ2-1, with 7 bases fitting TRBD1. This CDR3 comprises 16 residues. Trimming at V came to 0 bases and at J to 5 bases, leaving 7 bases not matched to a gene. The germline V gene has CDR1 MDHEN and CDR2 SYDVKM.

CDR3 in amino acids: CASSYEGTGAYEQYF. CDR3 sequence (DNA): TGTGCCAGCAGTTACGAGGGGACAGGGGCGTACGAGCAGTACTTC. The rearrangement links TRBV6-2 or TRBV6-3 to TRBJ2-7; 10 bases are shared with TRBD1. Germline lookup yields CDR1 MNHEY and CDR2 SVGEGT. V was clipped by 2 bases and J by 4 bases; unmatched bases: 5. The CDR3 contains 15 residues.

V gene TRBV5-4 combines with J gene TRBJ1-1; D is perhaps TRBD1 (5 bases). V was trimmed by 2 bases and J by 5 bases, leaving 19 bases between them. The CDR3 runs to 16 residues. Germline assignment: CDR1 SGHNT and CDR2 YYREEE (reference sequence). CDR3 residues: CASSLGLMERTTEAFF. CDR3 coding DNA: TGTGCCAGCAGCTTAGGGCTTATGGAAAGGACAACTGAAGCTTTCTTT.

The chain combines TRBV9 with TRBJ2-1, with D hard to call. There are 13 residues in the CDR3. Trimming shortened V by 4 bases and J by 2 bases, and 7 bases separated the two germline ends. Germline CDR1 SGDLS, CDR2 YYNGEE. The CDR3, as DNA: TGTGCCAGCAGCCCCAATGCCTACAATGAGCAGTTCTTC. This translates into CASSPNAYNEQFF.